This record concerns one T cell receptor beta chain sequence. What it binds is unknown. Second-dose timings of about 4 or about 12 weeks were pooled. This sample was taken from a study of T cell responses to AZD1222 COVID-19 vaccine. Study findings and constraints: At 160-218 and 743-854, vaccine-associated CD4 TCRs were dominant, and they spanned spike. Females outnumbered males among donors, who were mostly white British; clonal diversity was possibly underestimated.

The CDR3 totals 15 residues. Germline V CDR1 and CDR2: SGDLS, YYNGEE. After removal of 0 bases from V and 2 bases from J, the junction contained 1 base not matched to a gene. Method: immunoSEQ multiplex PCR; TCRdb's copy keeps in-frame clones and lacks some. This sample has more than 80,000 clones; approximately 83% occur once, and the top ten carry 9% to 14%. This receptor was obtained from an adult who received the AZD1222 COVID-19 vaccine. The chain has TRBV9 and TRBJ2-2, with 7 bases matching TRBD1. Sequencing used peripheral blood, obtained 28 days after the second AZD1222 dose. For the CDR3, the DNA is TGTGCCAGCAGCGTAGGACAGGGTAACACCGGGGAGCTGTTTTTT. As protein: CASSVGQGNTGELFF.